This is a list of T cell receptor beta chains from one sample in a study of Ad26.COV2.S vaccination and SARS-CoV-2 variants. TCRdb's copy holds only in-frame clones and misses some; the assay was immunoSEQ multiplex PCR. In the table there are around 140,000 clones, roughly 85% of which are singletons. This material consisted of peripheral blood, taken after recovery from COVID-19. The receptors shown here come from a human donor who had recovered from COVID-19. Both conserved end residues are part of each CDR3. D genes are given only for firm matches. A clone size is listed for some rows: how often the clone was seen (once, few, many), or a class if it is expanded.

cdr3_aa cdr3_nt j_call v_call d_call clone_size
CSVEGQLDGTEAFF TGCAGCGTCGAAGGCCAGCTAGACGGAACTGAAGCTTTCTTT TRBJ1-1 TRBV29-1 . once
CASSLEYGTGELFF TGCGCCAGCAGCTTGGAATACGGCACCGGGGAGCTGTTTTTT TRBJ2-2 TRBV5-1 . .
CSATRPGALHF TGCAGTGCTACCAGACCTGGGGCACTCCACTTT TRBJ1-6 TRBV20-1 . .
CASSQDGRGLNTEAFF TGCGCCAGCAGCCAAGATGGTAGAGGGCTCAACACTGAAGCTTTCTTT TRBJ1-1 TRBV4-1 . .
CASSLERLNTEAFF TGCGCCAGCAGCTTGGAGCGGTTGAACACTGAAGCTTTCTTT TRBJ1-1 TRBV5-1 . .
CASSFRPGTGTATNEKLFF TGTGCCAGCAGTTTTCGACCCGGGACAGGGACCGCAACTAATGAAAAACTGTTTTTT TRBJ1-4 TRBV28 TRBD1 .
CASSSYRTGTNYGYTF TGTGCCAGCAGCTCTTATAGGACAGGGACTAACTATGGCTACACCTTC TRBJ1-2 TRBV7-2 TRBD1 .
CAIKGKENSPLHF TGTGCCATCAAGGGGAAGGAAAATTCACCCCTCCACTTT TRBJ1-6 TRBV10-3 . .
CASSPLGGDGQYF TGTGCCAGCAGTCCCCTCGGGGGGGATGGGCAGTACTTC TRBJ2-7 TRBV27 TRBD2 .
CASTLDADLAEAFF TGTGCCAGCACCCTTGATGCAGATTTGGCTGAAGCTTTCTTT TRBJ1-1 TRBV28 . .
CATSDPGERADTQYF TGTGCCACCAGTGACCCAGGGGAACGCGCAGATACGCAGTATTTT TRBJ2-3 TRBV24-1 . .
CASSWDRQGEQYF TGTGCCAGCAGTTGGGACAGGCAAGGCGAGCAGTACTTC TRBJ2-7 TRBV6-6 TRBD1 .
CASSPGGGFTGELFF TGTGCCAGCAGTCCAGGGGGCGGTTTTACCGGGGAGCTGTTTTTT TRBJ2-2 TRBV28 TRBD1 few
CASLETGQVPVPGYTF TGTGCCAGCCTAGAGACAGGGCAGGTCCCGGTTCCCGGCTACACCTTC TRBJ1-2 TRBV13 TRBD1 .
CASSLGQGGEKLFF TGTGCCAGCAGCTTAGGTCAGGGAGGTGAAAAACTGTTTTTT TRBJ1-4 TRBV7-2 . .
CASSFGAGNTIYF TGTGCCAGCAGTTTCGGGGCAGGAAACACCATATATTTT TRBJ1-3 TRBV27 . .
CASSPGGEGLQNIQYF TGTGCCAGCTCACCAGGCGGGGAAGGGCTGCAAAACATTCAGTACTTC TRBJ2-4 TRBV18 . once
CASSVMAGGETQYF TGTGCCAGCAGTGTGATGGCTGGGGGGGAGACCCAGTACTTC TRBJ2-5 TRBV2 . .
CASSYRGADYGYTF TGTGCCAGCAGTTACAGAGGGGCGGACTATGGCTACACCTTC TRBJ1-2 TRBV6-5 . .
CASSYTALTGELFF TGTGCCAGCAGCTACACAGCACTAACCGGGGAGCTGTTTTTT TRBJ2-2 TRBV11-3 . .
CASSGGRGGWYEQFF TGTGCCAGCAGCGGGGGGCGGGGGGGCTGGTATGAGCAGTTCTTC TRBJ2-1 TRBV9 TRBD2 .
CASSLSGNTIYF TGTGCCAGTTCCCTCTCTGGAAACACCATATATTTT TRBJ1-3 TRBV19 . .
CASSQGTEAFF TGTGCCAGCAGCCAGGGGACTGAAGCTTTCTTT TRBJ1-1 TRBV3-1/TRBV3-2 . .
CASSDQRGGQDTQYF TGTGCCAGCAGCGACCAGCGGGGGGGCCAAGATACGCAGTATTTT TRBJ2-3 TRBV7-8 TRBD2 .
CASSSRAGLQPQHF TGTGCCAGCAGTTCACGGGCGGGCCTCCAGCCCCAGCATTTT TRBJ1-5 TRBV6-5 . .
CASSSGGWTGGSEKYF TGCGCCAGCAGCTCGGGCGGATGGACAGGGGGCAGCGAGAAGTACTTC TRBJ2-7 TRBV5-1 TRBD1 .
CASSRGPPETQYF TGTGCCAGCAGCCGGGGTCCCCCAGAGACCCAGTACTTC TRBJ2-5 TRBV28 . .
CASSQDYTGELFF TGTGCCAGCAGCCAAGATTACACCGGGGAGCTGTTTTTT TRBJ2-2 TRBV14 . .
CASSLDRSSNEKLFF TGTGCCAGCAGCTTAGACAGAAGTTCAAATGAAAAACTGTTTTTT TRBJ1-4 TRBV13 . .
CATSDSNGQGNTEAFF TGTGCCACCAGTGACTCTAATGGACAGGGGAACACTGAAGCTTTCTTT TRBJ1-1 TRBV24-1 TRBD1 .
CASSLGQLNQPQHF TGTGCCAGCAGTTTAGGACAGCTTAATCAGCCCCAGCATTTT TRBJ1-5 TRBV28 . once
CASRIPGQVSSPLHF TGTGCCAGTAGAATACCGGGACAGGTCTCGTCACCCCTCCACTTT TRBJ1-6 TRBV19 TRBD1 .
CASSSWGTGDYEQYF TGTGCCAGCAGCTCTTGGGGGACAGGGGATTACGAGCAGTACTTC TRBJ2-7 TRBV14 TRBD1 .
CASSEGGAGELFF TGTGCCAGTAGCGAGGGGGGGGCCGGGGAGCTGTTTTTT TRBJ2-2 TRBV19 . .
CASSFQTGVGVVGYGYTF TGTGCCAGCAGTTTCCAGACAGGGGTAGGTGTTGTCGGCTATGGCTACACCTTC TRBJ1-2 TRBV28 TRBD1 .
CATHIVPGNYGYTF TGTGCCACACACATCGTACCGGGGAACTATGGCTACACCTTC TRBJ1-2 TRBV2 . .
CASSLGSSGANVLTF TGTGCCAGCAGCTTGGGGTCCTCTGGGGCCAACGTCCTGACTTTC TRBJ2-6 TRBV5-6 . .
CASSIQENTEAFF TGTGCCAGCAGCATCCAGGAGAACACTGAAGCTTTCTTT TRBJ1-1 TRBV7-2 . .
CASSISFGSEQYF TGTGCCAGTAGTATAAGTTTCGGATCCGAGCAGTACTTC TRBJ2-7 TRBV19 . .
CASSFGDPYEQYF TGTGCCAGCAGCTTCGGGGACCCCTACGAGCAGTACTTC TRBJ2-7 TRBV5-5 . .